Listed below are T cell receptor beta chains from one sample, sequenced in a study of blood T cell repertoires in COVID-19. The table came from immunoSEQ multiplex PCR; TCRdb's copy has only in-frame clones and leaves some out. This sample has around 150,000 clones, with about 86% found just once. The material sequenced was peripheral blood. The receptors originated from a man between 65 and 85 years old with acute or convalescent COVID-19. Both conserved end residues are part of each CDR3.

J	V	CDR3
TRBJ1-2	TRBV5-1	CASSLVTAEGYTF
TRBJ1-4	TRBV30	CAWEDTPDEKLFF
TRBJ2-3	TRBV7-2	CASSLAPGSSGPYTQYF
TRBJ2-7	TRBV6-2/TRBV6-3	CASSYPGGLQYF
TRBJ1-3	TRBV5-1	CASSVNPGQGSGNTIYF
TRBJ2-1	TRBV6-5	CASRVTRSDKQFF
TRBJ2-2	TRBV19	CASSIGAMAPNTGELFF
TRBJ1-6	TRBV5-6	CASSRTGDNSPLHF
TRBJ1-2	TRBV7-9	CASSLEVGSYGYTF
TRBJ1-4	TRBV6-5	CASRRGREEKLFF
TRBJ2-2	TRBV6-2/TRBV6-3	CASSPPVSFNRELFF
TRBJ1-2	TRBV7-9	CASRSAVDGYTF
TRBJ1-2	TRBV7-2	CASSLGTGYDGYTF
TRBJ2-7	TRBV7-9	CASSSKEKSYEQYF
TRBJ2-3	TRBV28	CASSSLDAGVKDTQYF
TRBJ1-2	TRBV2	CASSDGNPGYTF
TRBJ2-5	TRBV5-1	CASSLDSGYQETQYF
TRBJ2-3	TRBV12-3/TRBV12-4	CASSPRGYTQYF
TRBJ2-7	TRBV27	CASSSLGSYEQYF
TRBJ2-3	TRBV14	CASSQRTGGTTDTQYF
TRBJ2-2	TRBV28	CASSSGNTGELFF
TRBJ2-1	TRBV25-1	CASTNLSGRSEQFF
TRBJ1-1	TRBV6-2/TRBV6-3	CASSYEAGPNTEAFF
TRBJ1-2	TRBV5-1	CASSLEQANYGYTF
TRBJ2-2	TRBV7-3	CASRSGGNTGELFF
TRBJ1-5	TRBV20-1	CSASSLKDYQPQHF
TRBJ2-7	TRBV21-1	CASSKPSGRVREQYF
TRBJ2-5	TRBV7-8	CASSPPGQAFWAQYF
TRBJ2-3	TRBV7-9	CASSLARGGGPSTDTQYF
TRBJ2-1	TRBV6-1	CASTLGPSSYNEQFF
TRBJ2-7	TRBV4-1	CASSLGLAGGGSYEQYF
TRBJ1-3	TRBV5-1	CASSTQTGLSGNTIYF
TRBJ2-1	TRBV9	CASSVAHRGYNEQFF
TRBJ2-7	TRBV6-5	CASRTAQGSYEQYF
TRBJ2-3	TRBV28	CASSRSGSGADTQYF
TRBJ2-2	TRBV11-3	CASSLMAAGELFF
TRBJ2-3	TRBV9	CASSAAGGLGTDTQYF
TRBJ2-4	TRBV5-6	CASSLQGARTKNIQYF
TRBJ1-5	TRBV7-8	CASSSGSGGPQHF
TRBJ2-1	TRBV7-6	CASSFGMASGSDEQFF
TRBJ2-7	TRBV19	CASSIQGSHEQYF
TRBJ2-4	TRBV6-8	CASDETGDDKNIQYF
TRBJ2-3	TRBV19	CASSKGLAGGYTSTDTQYF
TRBJ1-3	TRBV7-6	CASSLVAQASGNTIYF
TRBJ1-6	TRBV30	CAWGSQYNSPLHF
TRBJ2-1	TRBV2	CASSGMGPDNEQFF